Listed below are T cell receptor beta chains from one sample, sequenced in a study of cytomegalovirus exposure and HLA in healthy donors. Using immunoSEQ multiplex PCR, the repertoire was profiled, and TCRdb retains in-frame clones only, with some absent. The sample carries around 95,000 clones, over 80% recorded once. Sequencing was done on a sample of PBMCs. The receptors originated from a female donor in good health and CMV-seropositive. The CDR3 runs from the conserved cysteine through the conserved F or W. A D gene is named only where the DNA matches it firmly. Size tells how often a clone was seen (once, few, many) or the class of an expanded clone, and some rows leave it out.

J: TRBJ2-1; V: TRBV2; size: .; D: TRBD2; DNA: TGTGCCTGGGGGGGGTCTTACAATGAGCAGTTCTTC; CDR3: CAWGGSYNEQFF
J: TRBJ2-7; V: TRBV7-2; size: .; D: .; DNA: TGTGCCAGCAGCTTAGCCAGGGGCAACGAGCAGTACTTC; CDR3: CASSLARGNEQYF
J: TRBJ1-2; V: TRBV28; size: .; D: .; DNA: TGTGCCAGCAGTTTACCAGGGGCGGACTATGGCTACACCTTC; CDR3: CASSLPGADYGYTF
J: TRBJ1-1; V: TRBV5-1; size: few; D: .; DNA: TGCGCCAGCAGCTTGAGTGAGGCCGGGGGGACTGAAGCTTTCTTT; CDR3: CASSLSEAGGTEAFF
J: TRBJ2-7; V: TRBV5-1; size: once; D: TRBD1; DNA: TGCGCCAGCAGCAGAGCGTTTGACGGACAGGGCGAGGAGCAGTACTTC; CDR3: CASSRAFDGQGEEQYF
J: TRBJ2-1; V: TRBV4-1; size: .; D: .; DNA: TGCGCCAGCAGCCAAGGCGGCCGGGCGGGGACCCTAAATGAGCAGTTCTTC; CDR3: CASSQGGRAGTLNEQFF
J: TRBJ2-7; V: TRBV5-6; size: .; D: .; DNA: TGTGCCAGCAGCTCCTCAGGGTTCGAGCAGTACTTC; CDR3: CASSSSGFEQYF
J: TRBJ2-7; V: TRBV20-1; size: .; D: .; DNA: TGCAGTGCTCACTTCTTGGGAGCGCAGTACTTC; CDR3: CSAHFLGAQYF
J: TRBJ1-4; V: TRBV19; size: .; D: .; DNA: TGTGCCAGTAGGGGGAGAACTAATGAAAAACTGTTTTTT; CDR3: CASRGRTNEKLFF
J: TRBJ2-1; V: TRBV7-9; size: .; D: TRBD2; DNA: TGTGCCAGCAGCTTAAGTCTAGCGGGGCCCCACAATGAGCAGTTCTTC; CDR3: CASSLSLAGPHNEQFF
J: TRBJ1-3; V: TRBV5-4; size: once; D: .; DNA: TGTGCCAGCAGCTTGGGCAGCTCTGGAAACACCATATATTTT; CDR3: CASSLGSSGNTIYF
J: TRBJ2-5; V: TRBV11-3; size: .; D: TRBD1; DNA: TGTGCCAGCAGCCCGACAGGGATCCAAGAGACCCAGTACTTC; CDR3: CASSPTGIQETQYF
J: TRBJ1-1; V: TRBV29-1; size: .; D: .; DNA: TGCAGCGTTGGGGGGGCTGAAGCTTTCTTT; CDR3: CSVGGAEAFF
J: TRBJ1-3; V: TRBV2; size: .; D: .; DNA: TGTGCCAGCAGTGAACAGGGGAGAACTGGAAACACCATATATTTT; CDR3: CASSEQGRTGNTIYF
J: TRBJ1-3; V: TRBV6-5; size: .; D: TRBD1; DNA: TGTGCCAGCAGACGACAGGGGGCTTATGGAAACACCATATATTTT; CDR3: CASRRQGAYGNTIYF
J: TRBJ2-4; V: TRBV6-5; size: .; D: .; DNA: TGTGCCAGCATCCGCGAAAACATTCAGTACTTC; CDR3: CASIRENIQYF
J: TRBJ1-4; V: TRBV25-1; size: .; D: TRBD1; DNA: TGTGCCAGCAGTGAATTGTTGACAGGGTTGGGTGAAAAACTGTTTTTT; CDR3: CASSELLTGLGEKLFF
J: TRBJ2-1; V: TRBV7-3; size: .; D: TRBD2; DNA: TGTGCCAGCAGCTCCACCGGGACTAGCGGGAGGGGCGAGCAGTTCTTC; CDR3: CASSSTGTSGRGEQFF
J: TRBJ2-7; V: TRBV6-5; size: .; D: TRBD1; DNA: TGTGCCAGCAGTTACCTGGACAGGGGGCTTTGGGAGCAGTACTTC; CDR3: CASSYLDRGLWEQYF
J: TRBJ1-1; V: TRBV14; size: once; D: .; DNA: TGTGCCAGCAGCCAAGGGACAGTAAACACTGAAGCTTTCTTT; CDR3: CASSQGTVNTEAFF
J: TRBJ2-3; V: TRBV19; size: .; D: TRBD2; DNA: TGTGCCAGTAGGCAGACTAGCGGGGCTAGCACAGATACGCAGTATTTT; CDR3: CASRQTSGASTDTQYF
J: TRBJ1-1; V: TRBV5-4; size: .; D: .; DNA: TGTGCCAGCAGATGGCCGGGCGGGTCGGACACTGAAGCTTTCTTT; CDR3: CASRWPGGSDTEAFF
J: TRBJ2-5; V: TRBV7-2; size: .; D: TRBD2; DNA: TGTGCCAGCAGCTTAGTCGGCGGGGGGCGAGAGACCCAGTACTTC; CDR3: CASSLVGGGRETQYF
J: TRBJ2-7; V: TRBV19; size: .; D: TRBD1; DNA: TGTGCCAGTAGTATAAGAGGGACAGACTACGAGCAGTACTTC; CDR3: CASSIRGTDYEQYF
J: TRBJ2-7; V: TRBV7-2; size: .; D: TRBD1; DNA: TGTGCCAGCAGTTCCGACAGGGTGTCCTACGAGCAGTACTTC; CDR3: CASSSDRVSYEQYF
J: TRBJ2-7; V: TRBV28; size: .; D: TRBD2; DNA: TGTGCCAGCAGTCCCGCAAGAGCGGGAGGGAAAAGTGGGGAGCAGTACTTC; CDR3: CASSPARAGGKSGEQYF
J: TRBJ1-4; V: TRBV7-9; size: few; D: .; DNA: TGTTCCAGCAGCTTTAGCGGAGGAGGGGAAAAACTGTTTTTT; CDR3: CSSSFSGGGEKLFF
J: TRBJ2-2; V: TRBV28; size: .; D: .; DNA: TGTGCCAGCAGTTTTTACCAGGTTAACACCGGGGAGCTGTTTTTT; CDR3: CASSFYQVNTGELFF
J: TRBJ1-1; V: TRBV7-9; size: once; D: TRBD1; DNA: TGTGCCAGCAGCTTAACTGACCCGGGTGCAGGGGGCACTGAAGCTTTCTTT; CDR3: CASSLTDPGAGGTEAFF
J: TRBJ1-1; V: TRBV28; size: .; D: TRBD1; DNA: TGTGCCAGCAGTCTCTTGGGGGACAGGTTTAAGGGGGACACTGAAGCTTTCTTT; CDR3: CASSLLGDRFKGDTEAFF
J: TRBJ2-2; V: TRBV28; size: .; D: TRBD2; DNA: TGTGCCAGCAGTTCCGGGACTAGCGGGAGGGCGAGGACCGGGGAGCTGTTTTTT; CDR3: CASSSGTSGRARTGELFF
J: TRBJ2-2; V: TRBV7-6; size: .; D: .; DNA: TGTGCCAGCAGCTTACGGGTTACGGGCGGGGCTTCGAACACCGGGGAGCTGTTTTTT; CDR3: CASSLRVTGGASNTGELFF
J: TRBJ1-5; V: TRBV19; size: .; D: .; DNA: TGTGCCAGTAGTATGTATAGACTTTATAGCAATCAGCCCCAGCATTTT; CDR3: CASSMYRLYSNQPQHF
J: TRBJ1-1; V: TRBV7-9; size: .; D: TRBD1; DNA: TGTGCCAGCAGCCCTCTGGACAGGGGAATGAACACTGAAGCTTTCTTT; CDR3: CASSPLDRGMNTEAFF
J: TRBJ2-5; V: TRBV7-9; size: .; D: TRBD2; DNA: TGTGCCAGCAGCTCGACAGCTCCGGGACTAGCGGGGGCGGGGGAGACCCAGTACTTC; CDR3: CASSSTAPGLAGAGETQYF
J: TRBJ2-5; V: TRBV5-4; size: .; D: TRBD2; DNA: TGTGCCAGCAGTTCACCGGGACTAGCGGGGGCCCAGTACTTC; CDR3: CASSSPGLAGAQYF
J: TRBJ2-5; V: TRBV27; size: .; D: TRBD2; DNA: TGTGCCAGCAGTTTCACGACTAGCAGAAAAGAGACCCAGTACTTC; CDR3: CASSFTTSRKETQYF
J: TRBJ1-5; V: TRBV28; size: .; D: .; DNA: TGTGCCAGCAGTTTCTATTCGTGGTATAGCAATCAGCCCCAGCATTTT; CDR3: CASSFYSWYSNQPQHF
J: TRBJ1-1; V: TRBV6-5; size: .; D: .; DNA: TGTGCCAGCAGTTACTCCGGTCTAGGAGTTGGAGCTTTCTTT; CDR3: CASSYSGLGVGAFF
J: TRBJ1-3; V: TRBV4-1; size: .; D: TRBD1; DNA: TGCGCCAGCAGCCTCAGCTGGGACAGGGGAACCACCATATATTTT; CDR3: CASSLSWDRGTTIYF
J: TRBJ1-2; V: TRBV15; size: .; D: .; DNA: TGTGCCACCAGGGGAGGGGCTAACTATGGCTACACCTTC; CDR3: CATRGGANYGYTF
J: TRBJ2-1; V: TRBV10-3; size: .; D: TRBD2; DNA: TGTGCCATCAGTACTAGCGGGATAGGGAATGAGCAGTTCTTC; CDR3: CAISTSGIGNEQFF
J: TRBJ1-4; V: TRBV19; size: .; D: TRBD1; DNA: TGTGCCAGCCAGGACAGGGCAGGTCCAACTAATGAAAAACTGTTTTTT; CDR3: CASQDRAGPTNEKLFF
J: TRBJ1-3; V: TRBV5-1; size: .; D: .; DNA: TGCGCCAGCAGCCGGGACACAAGCTCTGGAAACACCATATATTTT; CDR3: CASSRDTSSGNTIYF
J: TRBJ2-1; V: TRBV5-1; size: .; D: TRBD1; DNA: TGCGCCAGCTGTACAGGGGGATTGGGATACAATGAGCAGTTCTTC; CDR3: CASCTGGLGYNEQFF
J: TRBJ2-5; V: TRBV28; size: .; D: .; DNA: TGTGCCAGCAGTCTCTTCACCAGGGAAGGAGAGACCCAGTACTTC; CDR3: CASSLFTREGETQYF